This T cell receptor (beta chain) came from a study of cytomegalovirus exposure and HLA in healthy donors. This clone came up once. The V gene's germline CDR1 is LNHDA and CDR2 SQIVND (reference sequence). The V segment lost 5 bases and the J segment 0 bases; nucleotides outside the gene matches: 5. The CDR3 spans 15 residues. The assay was immunoSEQ multiplex PCR, and TCRdb's table has in-frame clones only and misses some. The sample shows around 120,000 clones, roughly 90% of them seen only once. The TCR originated in a woman aged 18 to 35 in good health and CMV-seropositive. Sequenced sample: PBMCs. The rearrangement uses TRBV19 and TRBJ2-3; the match to TRBD2 covers 7 bases. This CDR3 reads CASSLASGSTDTQYF. CDR3 bases: TGTGCCAGTAGTCTCGCTAGCGGAAGCACAGATACGCAGTATTTT.